This T cell receptor (beta chain) was captured in a study of blood T cell repertoires in COVID-19. Some clones are missing from TCRdb's copy, which holds only in-frame ones; the method was immunoSEQ multiplex PCR. There are a few hundred thousand clones in the sample; 80% to 90% occur only once, and approximately 1.9% lies in the top ten. This clone was counted a single time. Germline V gene sequence: CDR1 MDHEN, CDR2 SYDVKM. V lost 6 bases and J lost 5; bases outside the gene matches: 5. This CDR3 region has 15 residues. Clinical history reported by participants formed the basis on which cohorts were assigned.

The clonotype was recovered from a woman aged 50 to 65 who had recovered from COVID-19. The J gene is TRBJ2-5, the V gene TRBV28; TRBD2 aligns across 14 bases. Sample: PBMCs or T cells enriched from blood (not recorded which). The CDR3 spells CASSQGTSGSETQYF. DNA of the CDR3: TGTGCCAGCAGCCAAGGGACTAGCGGGAGTGAGACCCAGTACTTC. Drawing the rest from reference TRBV28 and TRBJ2-5, the complete variable domain is DVKVTQSSRYLVKRTGEKVFLECVQDMDHENMFWYRQDPGLGLRLIYFSYDVKMKEKGDIPEGYSVSREKKERFSLILESASTNQTSMYLCASSQGTSGSETQYFGPGTRLLVL.